These T cell receptor beta chains were read from a single sample in a study of blood T cell repertoires in COVID-19. Some clones are missing from TCRdb's copy, which holds only in-frame ones; the method was immunoSEQ multiplex PCR. This table holds under 200,000 clones, 83% found once. What was sequenced was peripheral blood. These receptors were taken from a human donor in a cohort sampled during active COVID-19. Both conserved end residues are trimmed from each CDR3.

V gene	J gene	CDR3 protein
TRBV7-3	TRBJ1-2	ASSSTGAQVGSYT
TRBV19	TRBJ1-5	ASSISSGSGNQPQH
TRBV6-2/TRBV6-3	TRBJ2-7	ASSYSTSGSSYEQY
TRBV6-2/TRBV6-3	TRBJ2-6	ASSYLEYSGANVLT
TRBV7-8	TRBJ1-6	ASSLSLAGLNSPLH
TRBV12-3/TRBV12-4	TRBJ1-2	ASRRTGYGYT
TRBV6-5	TRBJ2-1	ASSYSGDRINNEQF
TRBV5-6	TRBJ2-5	ASGQGETQY
TRBV9	TRBJ2-7	ASSPWTGWGEQY
TRBV3-1/TRBV3-2	TRBJ1-1	ASSQDYGRENTEAF
TRBV5-6	TRBJ1-2	ASSLSARGGYGYT
TRBV27	TRBJ1-5	ASSFRSNQPQH
TRBV3-1/TRBV3-2	TRBJ2-1	ASSRGTTGSSYNEQF
TRBV7-9	TRBJ1-5	ASSPGVANQPQH
TRBV6-1	TRBJ2-7	ASSEALLAGLYEQY
TRBV12-3/TRBV12-4	TRBJ2-7	ATGRGREQY
TRBV6-2/TRBV6-3	TRBJ1-5	ASSPQGSQPQH
TRBV6-2/TRBV6-3	TRBJ1-1	ASSLPGDGYTEAF
TRBV10-3	TRBJ2-3	AISALADTDTQY
TRBV5-4	TRBJ2-6	ASSVGTGFFSGANVLT
TRBV19	TRBJ1-5	ASSSWDRGYSNQPQH
TRBV11-2	TRBJ1-3	ASSLEQGNTIY
TRBV4-2	TRBJ2-3	ASSQFPYPQY
TRBV6-1	TRBJ2-7	ASSEALGQGVYEQY
TRBV9	TRBJ1-1	ASSRYQVNTEAF
TRBV7-2	TRBJ1-1	ASSVRGRGDTEAF
TRBV2	TRBJ2-5	ASSNGTSGYQETQY
TRBV19	TRBJ1-2	ASSPGTGAYGYT
TRBV11-2	TRBJ2-5	ASSIQGQETQY
TRBV7-2	TRBJ1-5	ASSLKNREDQPQH
TRBV4-2	TRBJ1-4	ASSQDLRAGEKLF
TRBV7-9	TRBJ1-2	ASSPTLQGAFSNYGYT
TRBV6-5	TRBJ2-7	ASSFRDSKLEQY
TRBV9	TRBJ1-1	ASSRGGNTEAF
TRBV2	TRBJ2-5	ASRSLSFEETQY
TRBV6-5	TRBJ1-1	ASTQGGGGTEAF
TRBV5-4	TRBJ1-1	ASSFRDRDNTEAF
TRBV7-2	TRBJ1-5	ASRSAGDSNQPQH
TRBV4-2	TRBJ2-5	ASSASGPQETQY
TRBV13	TRBJ1-5	ASSSGQGAQPQH
TRBV9	TRBJ1-2	ASSAPQTGLSGYT
TRBV4-1	TRBJ1-5	ASSQDGAGWQPQH